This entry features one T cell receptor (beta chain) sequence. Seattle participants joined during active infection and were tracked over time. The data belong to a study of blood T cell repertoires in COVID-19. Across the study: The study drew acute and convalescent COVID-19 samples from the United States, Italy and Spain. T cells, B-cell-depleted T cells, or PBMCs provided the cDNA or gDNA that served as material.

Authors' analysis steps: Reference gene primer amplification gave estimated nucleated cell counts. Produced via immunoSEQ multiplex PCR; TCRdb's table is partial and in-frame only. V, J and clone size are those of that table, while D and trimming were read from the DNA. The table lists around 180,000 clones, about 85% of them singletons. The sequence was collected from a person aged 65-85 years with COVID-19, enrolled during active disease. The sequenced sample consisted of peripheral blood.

Here the CDR3 reads CASSDQGLAAGELFF. The CDR3 nucleotides read TGTGCCAGCAGCGATCAGGGACTAGCGGCCGGGGAGCTGTTTTTT. This sequence joins TRBV11-3 and TRBJ2-2, with 11 bases that match TRBD2. The CDR3 extends over 15 amino acids. Germline-derived CDR1 and CDR2 are SGHNT and YENEEA. Trimming removed 5 bases from V and 6 bases from J; junction bases left unmatched: 5.